These 17 T cell receptor beta chains originate from one sample sequenced in a study of blood T cell repertoires in COVID-19. Clones were read by immunoSEQ multiplex PCR, and TCRdb kept only the in-frame ones, dropping some. The sample has tens of thousands of clones; just over 85% are singletons. The source material was peripheral blood. The receptors derive from a human donor in a cohort sampled during active COVID-19.

The chain recombines TRBV9 with TRBJ2-1; the D gene is possibly TRBD2 (6 bases). In germline, CDR1 is SGDLS, CDR2 YYNGEE. This CDR3 spans 16 amino acids. V dropped 2 bases and J dropped 4 bases, with 16 bases sitting between them. DNA of the CDR3: TGTGCCAGCAGCGTCACTAGCTCAACCGTGTACAATGAGCAGTTCTTC. It encodes CASSVTSSTVYNEQFF.

The CDR3 here is CAWSPLGQGYGYTF. The CDR3 nucleotides read TGTGCCTGGAGTCCACTAGGACAGGGTTATGGCTACACCTTC. The chain uses TRBV30 and TRBJ1-2; 8 bases align to TRBD1. The germline V gene encodes CDR1 GTSNPN and CDR2 SVGIG (reference sequence). V lost 2 bases, J lost 5 bases, and 7 bases stayed unmatched. The CDR3 consists of 14 residues.

The CDR3 loop is CASSLETREYNEQFF. The CDR3 region has the DNA TGCGCCAGCAGCTTGGAAACCCGGGAATACAATGAGCAGTTCTTC. V is TRBV5-1 and J is TRBJ2-1, with a tentative D call TRBD2 (5 bases). V was pared by 0 bases and J by 4 bases, with 11 bases between. Germline CDR1 SGHRS, CDR2 YFSETQ. The CDR3 consists of 15 residues. The whole variable domain, filled in from reference TRBV5-1 and TRBJ2-1, reads KAGVTQTPRYLIKTRGQQVTLSCSPISGHRSVSWYQQTPGQGLQFLFEYFSETQRNKGNFPGRFSGRQFSNSRSEMNVSTLELGDSALYLCASSLETREYNEQFFGPGTRLTVL.

CDR3 sequence: CASSIADGYTF. The DNA of the CDR3 is TGTGCCAGTAGTATCGCGGATGGCTACACCTTC. The rearrangement joins TRBV19 to TRBJ1-2, with D hard to call. With 3 bases removed from V and 6 bases from J, the gap between germline ends came to 5 bases. From germline, CDR1 is LNHDA and CDR2 SQIVND (reference sequence). The CDR3 is 11 residues long.

The CDR3: CASSPGLAGGPLGETQYF. For the CDR3, the DNA is TGTGCCAGCAGCCCAGGACTAGCGGGAGGGCCGTTGGGGGAGACCCAGTACTTC. This sequence joins TRBV11-3 and TRBJ2-5; 15 bases are a match to TRBD2. The length of the CDR3 is 18 residues. The germline V gene has CDR1 SGHNT and CDR2 YENEEA. The J segment lost 5 bases and the V segment lost 5 bases, leaving 12 bases of the junction unmatched.

This chain uses TRBV6-6 with TRBJ1-1, with 8 bases lining up with TRBD1. The CDR3 has 13 amino acids. The V and J ends lost 6 bases and 6 bases, in that order; junction bases with no gene match: 6. Germline CDR1 is MNHNY and CDR2 is SVGAGI (reference sequence). The CDR3 nucleotides are TGTGCCAGCAGACCACAGGGGGGCGCTGAAGCTTTCTTT. It yields the protein CASRPQGGAEAFF.

This clone was found once. The V and J genes are TRBV4-1 and TRBJ2-1; 12 positions match TRBD2. The length of the CDR3 is 15 residues. V trimming: 2 bases; J trimming: 10 bases; junction bases outside the gene matches: 6. Germline CDR1 MGHRA, CDR2 YSYEKL. The CDR3 reads CASSQRLAGVREQFF. As DNA, the CDR3 is TGCGCCAGCAGCCAAAGACTAGCGGGAGTTAGGGAGCAGTTCTTC.

The rearrangement links TRBV30 to TRBJ2-1, with 8 bases identical to TRBD2. The junction had 5 bases not matched to a gene; V was cut back by 3 bases and J by 7 bases. Looked up from germline, CDR1 is GTSNPN and CDR2 is SVGIG (reference sequence). The CDR3 is 13 amino acids. The DNA of the CDR3 is TGTGCCTGGAGCCGGGGGGGGGAGAATGAGCAGTTCTTC. Translation gives CAWSRGGENEQFF. The full variable domain, rest sourced from reference TRBV30 and TRBJ2-1, is SQTIHQWPATLVQPVGSPLSLECTVEGTSNPNLYWYRQAAGRGLQLLFYSVGIGQISSEVPQNLSASRPQDRQFILSSKKLLLSDSGFYLCAWSRGGENEQFFGPGTRLTVL.

Comment on this clone: Other DNA sequences of this sample code for an identical CDR3. The rearrangement uses TRBV24-1 and TRBJ1-5; no definite D call. The CDR3 loop spans 14 amino acids. Germline V gives CDR1 KGHDR, CDR2 SFDVKD. Trimming took 12 bases from V and 7 from J, leaving 21 bases between them. The CDR3 sequence is CASCLGGIGQPQHF. The CDR3 DNA follows: TGTGCCTCCTGTCTGGGAGGAATCGGGCAGCCCCAGCATTTT.

The chain uses TRBV5-1 and TRBJ2-1; tentatively, D is TRBD2 (6 bases). Germline V gene sequence: CDR1 SGHRS, CDR2 YFSETQ. Between the trimmed V and J ends, which lost 1 base and 7 bases, there was a span of 12 bases. The CDR3 runs to 14 residues. The CDR3 DNA reads as TGCGCCAGCAGCTTGTACTCGGGGGAGAATGAGCAGTTCTTC. It is translated as CASSLYSGENEQFF. The full variable domain, completed using reference TRBV5-1 and TRBJ2-1, is KAGVTQTPRYLIKTRGQQVTLSCSPISGHRSVSWYQQTPGQGLQFLFEYFSETQRNKGNFPGRFSGRQFSNSRSEMNVSTLELGDSALYLCASSLYSGENEQFFGPGTRLTVL.

The chain employs TRBV6-5 and TRBJ1-2, with D possibly being TRBD1 (6 bases). The germline V gene has CDR1 MNHEY and CDR2 SVGAGI. The CDR3 extends over 13 amino acids. V lost 6 bases and J 3 bases, leaving 11 bases between the germline ends. This CDR3 reads CASRMPGDYGYTF. The CDR3 DNA follows: TGTGCCAGCAGGATGCCAGGGGACTATGGCTACACCTTC.

This chain joins TRBV4-2 and TRBJ2-2; possibly TRBD2 for D (5 bases). CDR1 LGHNA and CDR2 YNFKEQ come from the germline V gene. The CDR3 extends over 16 amino acids. The V end was cut by 4 bases, the J end by 0 bases, with 12 bases between. The CDR3, as DNA: TGTGCCAGCAGCCCGCAGACTAACTCGAACACCGGGGAGCTGTTTTTT. Amino acid sequence: CASSPQTNSNTGELFF.

This clone was detected only once. The gene calls are TRBV30 and TRBJ1-1; the D gene is possibly TRBD1 (6 bases). Trimming left V 5 bases short and J 0 bases short, with 10 bases between. The CDR3 spans 13 residues. CDR1 is GTSNPN, CDR2 SVGIG, per germline (reference sequence). Here the CDR3 reads CAWARGVNTEAFF. The CDR3 nucleotides read TGTGCCTGGGCCAGGGGAGTGAACACTGAAGCTTTCTTT.

This clone was seen only once. The genes are TRBV27 and TRBJ2-3; 8 bases align to TRBD1. The CDR3 loop spans 13 amino acids. Germline V gene data show CDR1 as MNHEY and CDR2 as SMNVEV (reference sequence). The CDR3 here is CAIGQGVGDTQYF. CDR3 bases: TGTGCGATCGGACAGGGCGTGGGAGATACGCAGTATTTT.

The V gene is TRBV6-5, the J gene TRBJ2-5, with a weak D call TRBD2 (7 bases). CDR3 size: 15 residues. Germline assignment: CDR1 MNHEY and CDR2 SVGAGI. V was cut by 7 bases and J by 2 bases, with 17 bases left in between. The CDR3 sequence: CASTRTRGAQETQYF. CDR3 in DNA: TGTGCCAGCACCCGAACACGGGGGGCGCAAGAGACCCAGTACTTC.

The chain uses TRBV25-1 and TRBJ2-2; possibly TRBD2 for D (5 bases). The CDR3 loop spans 14 amino acids. Germline values: CDR1 MGHDK, CDR2 SYGVNS. V was pared by 6 bases and J by 5 bases, with 13 bases between. CDR3 nucleotides: TGTGCCAGCAGCCGGGGAACATGGACCGGGGAGCTGTTTTTT. Translation gives CASSRGTWTGELFF.

The J gene is TRBJ1-4, the V gene TRBV28; TRBD1 might be the D (5 bases). V was shortened by 11 bases and J by 4 bases, with 17 bases between the two germline ends. This CDR3 comprises 14 residues. Per germline, CDR1 MDHEN and CDR2 SYDVKM. The CDR3 reads CASAITGLNEKLFF. As DNA, the CDR3 is TGTGCCTCAGCGATCACAGGTCTTAATGAAAAACTGTTTTTT.